The 10 T cell receptor beta chains below come from one sample, sequenced in a study of cytomegalovirus exposure and HLA in healthy donors. In the PCR, 60 Vbeta and 13 Jbeta primers were used. Using immunoSEQ multiplex PCR, the repertoire was profiled, and TCRdb retains in-frame clones only, with some absent. Here the sample table reports roughly 120,000 clones. The sequencing sample was made of PBMCs. Receptor source: a man aged 25-45 years in good health and CMV-seronegative.

The chain recombines TRBV4-1 with TRBJ2-3, with a tentative D call TRBD1 (5 bases). In germline, CDR1 is MGHRA, CDR2 YSYEKL. The germline V and J ends were trimmed by 2 bases and 5 bases, with 11 bases remaining between them. The CDR3 consists of 14 residues. This CDR3 reads CASSQPQGEDTQYF. The CDR3, as DNA: TGCGCCAGCAGCCAACCCCAAGGGGAAGATACGCAGTATTTT.

V is TRBV4-2 and J is TRBJ2-7; D is undetermined. V dropped 4 bases and J dropped 3 bases, with 7 bases sitting between them. This CDR3 contains 12 residues. Germline V gene sequence: CDR1 LGHNA, CDR2 YNFKEQ. The CDR3 bases are TGTGCCAGCAGCCGACAAGGCTACGAGCAGTACTTC. It translates to CASSRQGYEQYF.

The rearrangement links TRBV2 to TRBJ2-5; the match to TRBD2 covers 11 bases. This CDR3 comprises 14 residues. Germline V gene data show CDR1 as SNHLY and CDR2 as FYNNEI. With V trimmed by 4 bases and J by 5 bases, 3 bases remained unmatched. CDR3 sequence reads: CASSVAGGLETQYF. The CDR3 DNA follows: TGTGCCAGCAGTGTAGCGGGGGGGCTGGAGACCCAGTACTTC. The full variable domain, with the rest looked up from reference TRBV2 and TRBJ2-5, is EPEVTQTPSHQVTQMGQEVILRCVPISNHLYFYWYRQILGQKVEFLVSFYNNEISEKSEIFDDQFSVERPDGSNFTLKIRSTKLEDSAMYFCASSVAGGLETQYFGPGTRLLVL.

The chain couples TRBV28 to TRBJ2-2; 7 bases agree with TRBD2. V shed 3 bases and J 3 bases; nucleotides not matched to a gene: 1. There are 14 residues in the CDR3. Germline lookup yields CDR1 MDHEN and CDR2 SYDVKM. The CDR3 here is CASSLAGDTGELFF. The CDR3 nucleotides are TGTGCCAGCAGTTTGGCGGGGGACACCGGGGAGCTGTTTTTT.

J is TRBJ1-4 and V is TRBV5-1, with D perhaps matching TRBD1 (5 bases). Trimming removed 4 bases at V and 6 bases at J, with 16 bases between. CDR1 is SGHRS and CDR2 is YFSETQ in the germline V gene. The CDR3 totals 15 residues. CDR3 sequence reads: CASSPEAGNYEKLFF. The CDR3 DNA is TGCGCCAGCAGCCCCGAGGCAGGGAACTATGAAAAACTGTTTTTT.

This chain connects TRBV6-5 to TRBJ1-2; possible D gene TRBD1, 6 bases. The germline CDR1 and CDR2 sequences are MNHEY and SVGAGI. V dropped 2 bases and J dropped 4 bases, with 14 bases sitting between them. The CDR3 is 15 amino acids. The CDR3 DNA reads TGTGCCAGCAGTTACCTGGGGGCGCTGGGCTATGGCTACACCTTC. Translating it yields CASSYLGALGYGYTF.

The chain recombines TRBV9 with TRBJ2-5; D might be TRBD2 (6 bases). Germline CDR1 SGDLS, CDR2 YYNGEE. The ends were cut back, 4 bases at V and 4 bases at J, with 17 bases in the middle. This CDR3 spans 15 amino acids. DNA for the CDR3: TGTGCCAGCAGCCCCTATGGGGGGTCAGGAGAGACCCAGTACTTC. Translated, it gives CASSPYGGSGETQYF.

The chain recombines TRBV27 with TRBJ2-7, with no clear D. The CDR3 extends over 13 amino acids. The germline V and J ends were trimmed by 0 bases and 6 bases, with 9 bases remaining between them. CDR1 is MNHEY, CDR2 SMNVEV, per germline (reference sequence). In nucleotides, the CDR3 is TGTGCCAGCAGTTTATCCCCCTCTTTCGAGCAGTACTTC. Translating it yields CASSLSPSFEQYF.

The J gene is TRBJ1-1, the V gene TRBV6-5, with D possibly being TRBD1 (5 bases). The CDR3 has 15 residues. V gave up 5 bases and J gave up 2 bases, with 15 bases separating them. Germline V gives CDR1 MNHEY, CDR2 SVGAGI. The CDR3 DNA is TGTGCCAGCAGTGTTTGGGGCAAAGTAAACACTGAAGCTTTCTTT. It yields the protein CASSVWGKVNTEAFF.

The V gene is TRBV5-5, the J gene TRBJ2-7; 8 bases are a match to TRBD2. CDR1 is SGHKS and CDR2 is YYEKEE in the germline V gene (reference sequence). The CDR3 covers 15 residues. V shed 5 bases and J 3 bases; nucleotides not matched to a gene: 10. The CDR3 spells CASSLSGGGFYEQYF. In nucleotides, the CDR3 is TGTGCCAGCAGTTTGAGCGGGGGAGGATTCTACGAGCAGTACTTC.